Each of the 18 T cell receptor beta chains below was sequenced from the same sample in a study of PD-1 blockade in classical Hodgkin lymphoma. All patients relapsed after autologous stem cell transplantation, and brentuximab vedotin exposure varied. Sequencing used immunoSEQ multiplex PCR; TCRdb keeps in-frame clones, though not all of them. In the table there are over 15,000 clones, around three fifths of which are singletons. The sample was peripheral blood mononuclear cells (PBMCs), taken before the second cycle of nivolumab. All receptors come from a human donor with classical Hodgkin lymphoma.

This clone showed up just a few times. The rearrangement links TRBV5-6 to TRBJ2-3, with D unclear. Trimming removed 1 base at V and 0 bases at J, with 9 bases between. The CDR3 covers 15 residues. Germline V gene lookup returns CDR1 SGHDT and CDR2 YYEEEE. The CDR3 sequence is CASSLWGFSTDTQYF. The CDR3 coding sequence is TGTGCCAGCAGCTTGTGGGGATTTAGCACAGATACGCAGTATTTT.

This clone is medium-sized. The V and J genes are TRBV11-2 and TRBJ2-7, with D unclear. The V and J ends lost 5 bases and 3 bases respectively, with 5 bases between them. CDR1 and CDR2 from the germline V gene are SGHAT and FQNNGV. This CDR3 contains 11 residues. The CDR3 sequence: CASSPLYEQYF. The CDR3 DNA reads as TGTGCCAGCAGCCCGCTCTACGAGCAGTACTTC.

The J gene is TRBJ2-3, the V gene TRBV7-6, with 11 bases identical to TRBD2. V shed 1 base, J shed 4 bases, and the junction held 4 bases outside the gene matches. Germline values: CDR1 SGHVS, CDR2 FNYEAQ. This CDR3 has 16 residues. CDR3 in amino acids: CASSLVSGRGADTQYF. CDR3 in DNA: TGTGCCAGCAGCTTAGTTAGCGGGAGGGGAGCAGATACGCAGTATTTT.

The CDR3 protein is CASSHSSYEQYF. CDR3 nucleotide sequence: TGTGCCAGCAGCCATAGCTCCTACGAGCAGTACTTC. V gene TRBV5-6 combines with J gene TRBJ2-7; unclear D gene. This CDR3 comprises 12 residues. The germline V gene has CDR1 SGHDT and CDR2 YYEEEE. Trimming removed 4 bases at V and 0 bases at J, with 5 bases between.

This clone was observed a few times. The CDR3 DNA sequence: TGTGCCAGCAGTGTCCCCGGGACTACCACAGATACGCAGTATTTT. Its protein is CASSVPGTTTDTQYF. This sequence joins TRBV2 and TRBJ2-3, with TRBD2 identical over 7 bases. The CDR3 contains 15 residues. The V gene's germline CDR1 is SNHLY and CDR2 FYNNEI. V was pared by 4 bases and J by 2 bases, with 6 bases of the junction left unmatched.

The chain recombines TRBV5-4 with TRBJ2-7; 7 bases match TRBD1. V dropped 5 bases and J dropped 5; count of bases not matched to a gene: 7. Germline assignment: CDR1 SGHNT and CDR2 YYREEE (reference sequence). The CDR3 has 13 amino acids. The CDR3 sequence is CASSPKGANEQYF. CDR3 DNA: TGTGCCAGCAGTCCTAAGGGGGCGAACGAGCAGTACTTC.

This chain's CDR3 is CASGLLAGGPGEQYF. The CDR3 coding sequence is TGCGCCAGCGGCCTCTTAGCGGGAGGGCCGGGAGAGCAGTACTTC. This chain links TRBV5-1 with TRBJ2-7; the match to TRBD2 covers 11 bases. J lost 7 bases, V lost 7 bases, and 13 bases had no gene match. Germline lookup yields CDR1 SGHRS and CDR2 YFSETQ. The CDR3 totals 15 residues.

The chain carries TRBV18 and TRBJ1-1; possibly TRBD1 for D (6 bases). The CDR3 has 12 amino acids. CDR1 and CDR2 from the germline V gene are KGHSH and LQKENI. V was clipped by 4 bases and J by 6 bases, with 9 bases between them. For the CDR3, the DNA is TGTGCCAGCTCACGTGGGGGCCCTGAAGCTTTCTTT. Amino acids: CASSRGGPEAFF.

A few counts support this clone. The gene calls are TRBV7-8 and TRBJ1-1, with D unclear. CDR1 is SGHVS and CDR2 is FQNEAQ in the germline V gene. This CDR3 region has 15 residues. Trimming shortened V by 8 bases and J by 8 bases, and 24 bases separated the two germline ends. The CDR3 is CASGLSHRVTQEAFF. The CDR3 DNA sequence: TGTGCCAGCGGCCTATCTCACCGGGTTACCCAGGAAGCTTTCTTT.

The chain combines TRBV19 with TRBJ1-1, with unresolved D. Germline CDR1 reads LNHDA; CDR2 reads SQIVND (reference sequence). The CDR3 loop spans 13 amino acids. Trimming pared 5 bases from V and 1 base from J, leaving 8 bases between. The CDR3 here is CASSVESNTEAFF. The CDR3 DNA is TGTGCCAGTAGTGTTGAGTCGAACACTGAAGCTTTCTTT.

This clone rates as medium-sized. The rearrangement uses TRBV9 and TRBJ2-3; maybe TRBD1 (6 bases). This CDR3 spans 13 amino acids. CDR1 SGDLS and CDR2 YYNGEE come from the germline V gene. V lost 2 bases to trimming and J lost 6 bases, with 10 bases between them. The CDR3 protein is CASSVRQADTQYF. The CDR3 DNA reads TGTGCCAGCAGCGTGAGACAGGCCGATACGCAGTATTTT.

The CDR3 here is CASSWGGSSYEQYF. The CDR3 region has the DNA TGTGCCAGCAGCTGGGGAGGTAGCTCCTACGAGCAGTACTTC. The chain links TRBV11-2 to TRBJ2-7, with D possibly being TRBD2 (6 bases). The V end was cut by 4 bases, the J end by 0 bases, with 10 bases between. The CDR3 runs to 14 residues. Germline V lookup: CDR1 SGHAT, CDR2 FQNNGV.

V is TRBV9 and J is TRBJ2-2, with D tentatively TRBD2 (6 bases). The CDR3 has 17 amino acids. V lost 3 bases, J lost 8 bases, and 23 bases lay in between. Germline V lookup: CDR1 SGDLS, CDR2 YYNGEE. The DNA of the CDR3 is TGTGCCAGCAGCGACACTTCCGGGACTCCCCATGTAGGGGAGCTGTTTTTT. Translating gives CASSDTSGTPHVGELFF. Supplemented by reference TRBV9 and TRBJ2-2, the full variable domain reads DSGVTQTPKHLITATGQRVTLRCSPRSGDLSVYWYQQSLDQGLQFLIQYYNGEERAKGNILERFSAQQFPDLHSELNLSSLELGDSALYFCASSDTSGTPHVGELFFGEGSRLTVL.

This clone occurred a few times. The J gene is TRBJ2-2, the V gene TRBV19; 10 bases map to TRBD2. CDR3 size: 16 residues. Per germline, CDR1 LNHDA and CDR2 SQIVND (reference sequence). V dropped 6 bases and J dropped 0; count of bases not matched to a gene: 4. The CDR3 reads CASRLAGVTNTGELFF. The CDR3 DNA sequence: TGTGCCAGTAGGCTAGCGGGAGTGACGAACACCGGGGAGCTGTTTTTT.

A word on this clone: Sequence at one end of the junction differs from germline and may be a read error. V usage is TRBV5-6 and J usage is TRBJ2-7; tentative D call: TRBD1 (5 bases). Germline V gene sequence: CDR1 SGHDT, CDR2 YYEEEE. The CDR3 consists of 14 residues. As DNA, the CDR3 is TGTGCCAGCAGCCAGACCGGACACGTCTACAAGCAGTACTTC. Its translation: CASSQTGHVYKQYF.

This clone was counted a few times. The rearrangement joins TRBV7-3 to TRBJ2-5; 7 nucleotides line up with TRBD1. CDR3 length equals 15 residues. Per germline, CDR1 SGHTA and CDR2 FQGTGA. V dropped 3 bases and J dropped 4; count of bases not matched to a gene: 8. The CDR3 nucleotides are TGTGCCAGCAGCTTTGGGGAACAGGGGTTAGAGACCCAGTACTTC. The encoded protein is CASSFGEQGLETQYF.

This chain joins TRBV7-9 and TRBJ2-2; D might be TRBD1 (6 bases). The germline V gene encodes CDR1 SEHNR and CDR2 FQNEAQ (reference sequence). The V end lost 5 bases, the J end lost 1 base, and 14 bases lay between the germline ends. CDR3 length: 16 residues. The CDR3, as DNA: TGTGCCAGCAGCCACCCGACAGGACTGAACACCGGGGAGCTGTTTTTT. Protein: CASSHPTGLNTGELFF.

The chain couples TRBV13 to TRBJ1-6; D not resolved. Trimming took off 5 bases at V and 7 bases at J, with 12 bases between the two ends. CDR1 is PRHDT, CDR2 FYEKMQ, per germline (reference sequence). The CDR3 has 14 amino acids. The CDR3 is CASSQLRSNSPLHF. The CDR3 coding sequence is TGTGCCAGCAGCCAACTGAGGTCCAATTCACCCCTCCACTTT.